Each of the 25 T cell receptor beta chains below was sequenced from the same sample in a study of cytomegalovirus exposure and HLA in healthy donors. The PCR employed 60 Vbeta primers together with 13 Jbeta primers. Clones were read by immunoSEQ multiplex PCR, and TCRdb kept only the in-frame ones, dropping some. Of more than 150,000 clones listed, about four fifths were seen once; the top ten hold roughly 2%. Sequencing used PBMCs. The source of these receptors is a woman aged 25-40 years in good health and CMV-seronegative.

This clone was seen only a few times. In nucleotides, the CDR3 is TGCGCCAGCAGCCAGGACAGGGAAAATGAGCAGTTCTTC. As protein: CASSQDRENEQFF. The genes are TRBV5-1 and TRBJ2-1, with 8 bases lining up with TRBD1. This CDR3 spans 13 amino acids. Trimming took 4 bases from V and 7 from J; bases not matched to a gene: 4. In germline, CDR1 is SGHRS, CDR2 YFSETQ.

V usage is TRBV6-1 and J usage is TRBJ1-4, with a tentative D call TRBD1 (5 bases). This CDR3 has 15 residues. Per the germline V gene, CDR1 is MNHNS and CDR2 is SASEGT. The V gene lost 5 bases and the J gene lost 5 bases, with 15 bases spanning the gap. The CDR3 spells CASSLAGGLNEKLFF. For the CDR3, the DNA is TGTGCCAGCAGTCTTGCGGGGGGACTAAATGAAAAACTGTTTTTT.

In regard to this clone: Other nucleotide sequences in the sample specify the same CDR3. V is TRBV2 and J is TRBJ2-7, with 7 bases matching TRBD1. V lost 2 bases, J lost 0 bases, and 1 base stayed unmatched. From germline, CDR1 is SNHLY and CDR2 FYNNEI. This CDR3 spans 14 amino acids. In nucleotides, the CDR3 is TGTGCCAGCAGTGAACAGGGGGTCTCCTACGAGCAGTACTTC. Protein: CASSEQGVSYEQYF.

As for this clone: The sample holds other DNA sequences that translate to the same CDR3. J is TRBJ2-5 and V is TRBV7-2; 9 bases line up with TRBD2. With 4 bases clipped from V and 5 bases from J, the junction kept 2 bases outside the gene matches. The CDR3 extends over 13 amino acids. CDR1 is SGHTA, CDR2 FQGNSA, per germline. Here the CDR3 reads CASSSGLAETQYF. CDR3 sequence (DNA): TGTGCCAGCAGCTCCGGACTAGCGGAGACCCAGTACTTC.

CDR3 sequence (DNA): TGTGCCAGCTCGCTGGATGGACAGCAAAATTCACCCCTCCACTTT. Translating it yields CASSLDGQQNSPLHF. The rearrangement links TRBV18 to TRBJ1-6; maybe TRBD1 (6 bases). The CDR3 has 15 residues. CDR1 and CDR2 (germline): KGHSH, LQKENI. The germline V and J ends were trimmed by 6 bases and 7 bases, with 16 bases remaining between them.

V gene TRBV5-1 combines with J gene TRBJ2-1, with D uncertain. CDR1 is SGHRS, CDR2 YFSETQ, per germline. The CDR3 extends over 13 amino acids. Trimming pared 0 bases from V and 9 bases from J, leaving 10 bases between. The chain's CDR3 is CASSLGIAGEQFF. The CDR3 DNA reads as TGCGCCAGCAGCTTGGGGATAGCCGGTGAGCAGTTCTTC. Based on the CDR3 plus reference TRBV5-1 and TRBJ2-1, the full variable domain is KAGVTQTPRYLIKTRGQQVTLSCSPISGHRSVSWYQQTPGQGLQFLFEYFSETQRNKGNFPGRFSGRQFSNSRSEMNVSTLELGDSALYLCASSLGIAGEQFFGPGTRLTVL.

This sequence joins TRBV5-1 and TRBJ2-1; 13 bases fit TRBD2. With 3 bases clipped from V and 7 bases from J, the junction kept 4 bases outside the gene matches. Germline values: CDR1 SGHRS, CDR2 YFSETQ. This CDR3 spans 15 amino acids. CDR3 region: CASSSTSGGANEQFF. Written as DNA, the CDR3 is TGCGCCAGCAGCTCCACTAGCGGGGGGGCGAATGAGCAGTTCTTC. The complete variable domain, with remaining parts taken from reference TRBV5-1 and TRBJ2-1, reads KAGVTQTPRYLIKTRGQQVTLSCSPISGHRSVSWYQQTPGQGLQFLFEYFSETQRNKGNFPGRFSGRQFSNSRSEMNVSTLELGDSALYLCASSSTSGGANEQFFGPGTRLTVL.

This clone appeared once. The CDR3 carries no conserved terminal phenylalanine or tryptophan, so it likely arises from a read error. CDR3: CSGAEDFNSPLHS. The CDR3 DNA reads as TGCAGCGGAGCAGAGGATTTTAATTCACCCCTCCACTCT. The chain employs TRBV29-1 and TRBJ1-6; D remains ambiguous. The length of the CDR3 is 13 residues. Germline CDR1 is SQVTM and CDR2 is ANQGSEA. V shed 7 bases and J shed 6 bases, with 13 bases lying between them.

Of note for this clone: The final CDR3 position lacks the conserved phenylalanine or tryptophan, pointing to a likely read error. The rearrangement uses TRBV6-6 and TRBJ1-5, with a possible D match to TRBD1 (6 bases). CDR1 and CDR2 from the germline V gene are MNHNY and SVGAGI (reference sequence). Between the trimmed V and J ends, which lost 4 bases and 2 bases, there was a span of 9 bases. The length of the CDR3 is 14 residues. The CDR3 reads CASSLGARNQPQHV. The CDR3 region has the DNA TGTGCCAGCAGTTTGGGGGCGCGCAATCAGCCCCAGCATGTT.

The chain recombines TRBV19 with TRBJ1-1; D gene ambiguous. V lost 7 bases and J lost 1, with 10 bases in between. The CDR3 is made up of 13 amino acids. The germline gives CDR1 LNHDA, CDR2 SQIVND (reference sequence). The CDR3 sequence: CASTVFPNTEAFF. The CDR3, as DNA: TGTGCCAGTACGGTCTTCCCGAACACTGAAGCTTTCTTT.

The V call is TRBV4-3, the J call TRBJ2-5, with D possibly TRBD1 on 5 matching bases. V was trimmed by 0 bases and J by 1 base, leaving 9 bases between them. This CDR3 is 15 amino acids long. Germline V lookup: CDR1 LGHNA, CDR2 YSLEER. In DNA, the CDR3 is TGCGCCAGCAGCCAAGATGCCCAGGGCCAAGAGACCCAGTACTTC. This gives the protein CASSQDAQGQETQYF.

The chain uses TRBV7-8 and TRBJ2-7; 11 positions match TRBD2. The germline CDR1 and CDR2 sequences are SGHVS and FQNEAQ. V dropped 2 bases and J dropped 4; count of bases not matched to a gene: 4. This CDR3 region has 15 residues. The CDR3 loop is CASSLFSGGGYEQYF. Here the CDR3 DNA reads TGTGCCAGCAGCTTATTTAGCGGGGGGGGTTACGAGCAGTACTTC.

This chain joins TRBV11-1 and TRBJ1-1; D remains unclear. This CDR3 contains 13 residues. Germline CDR1 is SGHAT and CDR2 is FQDESV (reference sequence). Trimming took off 6 bases at V and 0 bases at J, with 8 bases between the two ends. CDR3 in DNA: TGTGCCAGCAGTCGACACTTGAACACTGAAGCTTTCTTT. It is translated as CASSRHLNTEAFF.

The chain recombines TRBV7-2 with TRBJ2-7; tentative D call: TRBD1 (5 bases). The V gene's germline CDR1 is SGHTA and CDR2 FQGNSA. CDR3 size: 14 residues. Trimming removed 3 bases at V and 6 bases at J, with 15 bases between. The CDR3 sequence is CASSLRRGASEQYF. The CDR3 nucleotides are TGTGCCAGCAGCTTGCGTAGGGGTGCGTCCGAGCAGTACTTC.

The chain has TRBV4-3 and TRBJ2-1; TRBD2 aligns across 9 bases. Germline-derived CDR1 and CDR2 are LGHNA and YSLEER. With V trimmed by 4 bases and J by 4 bases, 8 bases remained unmatched. The CDR3 runs 16 residues. The CDR3 region is CASSPRRGLAYNEQFF. The CDR3 DNA reads as TGCGCCAGCAGCCCCCGAAGGGGACTAGCTTACAATGAGCAGTTCTTC.

The CDR3 loop reads CASSLPPGTGYNEQFF. The CDR3 DNA sequence: TGTGCCAGCAGTTTACCGCCCGGGACAGGGTACAATGAGCAGTTCTTC. The rearrangement joins TRBV27 to TRBJ2-1; 9 bases are shared with TRBD1. V dropped 2 bases and J dropped 4; count of bases not matched to a gene: 6. This CDR3 has 16 amino acids. Germline V lookup: CDR1 MNHEY, CDR2 SMNVEV (reference sequence).

CDR3 protein: CASSLDRGRGEKLFF. DNA for the CDR3: TGTGCCAGCAGCTTAGACAGGGGGCGCGGTGAAAAACTGTTTTTT. This rearrangement joins TRBV7-9 to TRBJ1-4; TRBD1 agrees at 9 bases. V trimming: 1 base; J trimming: 7 bases; junction bases outside the gene matches: 4. The germline V gene has CDR1 SEHNR and CDR2 FQNEAQ (reference sequence). This CDR3 has 15 amino acids.

The chain carries TRBV2 and TRBJ1-1; 11 bases map to TRBD1. Germline CDR1 reads SNHLY; CDR2 reads FYNNEI. The CDR3 runs 15 residues. With V trimmed by 9 bases and J by 5 bases, 11 bases remained unmatched. The CDR3 DNA reads TGTGCCAGACAGGATGGACAGGGGGCCTATACTGAAGCTTTCTTT. This codes for CARQDGQGAYTEAFF.

This chain uses TRBV10-3 with TRBJ2-5, with D perhaps TRBD1 (5 bases). Near its end, the DNA agrees better with TRBJ2-7, so the J call may be wrong. Germline-derived CDR1 and CDR2 are ENHRY and SYGVKD. CDR3 length: 15 amino acids. The CDR3 reads CAISEGHPSSYEQYF. The CDR3 nucleotides read TGTGCCATCAGTGAGGGACACCCGAGCTCCTACGAGCAGTACTTC.

The chain combines TRBV6-5 with TRBJ2-2, with D possibly TRBD1 on 5 matching bases. The CDR3 covers 13 residues. Germline V CDR1 and CDR2: MNHEY, SVGAGI. V lost 9 bases, J lost 3 bases, and 11 bases lay in between. The DNA for the CDR3 is TGTGCCAGTACCGACAGCTACACCGGGGAGCTGTTTTTT. It specifies CASTDSYTGELFF.

The V call is TRBV7-2, the J call TRBJ2-7; D is possibly TRBD1 (6 bases). The ends were cut back, 1 base at V and 0 bases at J, with 10 bases in the middle. Germline loops: CDR1 SGHTA, CDR2 FQGNSA. This CDR3 contains 15 residues. As DNA, the CDR3 is TGTGCCAGCAGCTTAGAACAGGGCTCCTCCTACGAGCAGTACTTC. This translates into CASSLEQGSSYEQYF.

The gene calls are TRBV5-1 and TRBJ1-1, with D unclear. Germline V gene sequence: CDR1 SGHRS, CDR2 YFSETQ. The CDR3 is 15 residues long. Trimming cost V 4 bases and J 2 bases, with 15 bases left between them. In DNA, the CDR3 is TGCGCCAGCAGCCGGTTGGTGGGAGTCAACACTGAAGCTTTCTTT. This encodes CASSRLVGVNTEAFF. The full variable domain, with the rest looked up from reference TRBV5-1 and TRBJ1-1, is KAGVTQTPRYLIKTRGQQVTLSCSPISGHRSVSWYQQTPGQGLQFLFEYFSETQRNKGNFPGRFSGRQFSNSRSEMNVSTLELGDSALYLCASSRLVGVNTEAFFGQGTRLTVV.

This clone was seen a handful of times. The chain recombines TRBV7-9 with TRBJ1-1, with a tentative D call TRBD1 (5 bases). Germline CDR1 reads SEHNR; CDR2 reads FQNEAQ (reference sequence). V lost 5 bases and J lost 5, with 18 bases in between. CDR3 length: 15 residues. The CDR3, as DNA: TGTGCCAGCAGCCATCGGGGGGGAGGCGTAACTGAAGCTTTCTTT. Amino acid sequence: CASSHRGGGVTEAFF.

This chain uses TRBV27 with TRBJ1-2; 12 positions match TRBD1. Germline CDR1 is MNHEY and CDR2 is SMNVEV (reference sequence). The V gene end was trimmed by 5 bases and the J gene end by 5 bases; junction bases not matched to a gene: 6. The CDR3 contains 15 residues. The CDR3 reads CASSPQGQGAYGYTF. CDR3 DNA sequence: TGTGCCAGCAGTCCCCAGGGACAGGGGGCATATGGCTACACCTTC.

The count of this clone is one. This CDR3 is CASSFHRGVSGYTF. The CDR3 nucleotides read TGTGCCAGCAGTTTTCACAGGGGGGTATCTGGCTACACCTTC. The chain joins TRBV6-6 to TRBJ1-2; 8 bases map to TRBD1. The V gene's germline CDR1 is MNHNY and CDR2 SVGAGI (reference sequence). The junction had 8 bases not matched to a gene; V was cut back by 4 bases and J by 7 bases. The CDR3 sequence is 14 residues long.